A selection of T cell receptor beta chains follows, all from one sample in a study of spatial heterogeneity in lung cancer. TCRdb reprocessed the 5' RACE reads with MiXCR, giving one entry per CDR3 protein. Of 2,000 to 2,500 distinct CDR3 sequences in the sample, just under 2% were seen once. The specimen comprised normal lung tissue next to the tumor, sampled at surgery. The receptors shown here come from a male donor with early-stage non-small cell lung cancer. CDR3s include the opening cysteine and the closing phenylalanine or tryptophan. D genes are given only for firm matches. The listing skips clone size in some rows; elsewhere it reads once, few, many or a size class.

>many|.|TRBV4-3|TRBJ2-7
TGCGCCAGCAGCCAAGACGTGACGGCTTCCTACGAGCAGTACTTC
CASSQDVTASYEQYF
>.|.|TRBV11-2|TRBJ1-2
TGTGCCAGCAGCCGAGGGTACCGCGATGGCTACACCTTC
CASSRGYRDGYTF
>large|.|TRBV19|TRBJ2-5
TGTGCCAGTAGTATTGTAGGGGTCCAAGAGACCCAGTACTTC
CASSIVGVQETQYF
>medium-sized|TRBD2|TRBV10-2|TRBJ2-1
TGCGCCAGCACTTCGGGGGTAGCGGGGGGGCCGGGTGAGCAGTTCTTC
CASTSGVAGGPGEQFF
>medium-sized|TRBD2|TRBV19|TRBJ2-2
TGTGCCAGTTCTGACTGGGGGCTAGCGGGGGGTCAGGCGGCCGGGGAGCTGTTTTTT
CASSDWGLAGGQAAGELFF
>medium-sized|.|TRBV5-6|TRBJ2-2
TGTGCCAGCAGCTTAGACAGCTGCACCGGGGAGCTGTTTTTT
CASSLDSCTGELFF
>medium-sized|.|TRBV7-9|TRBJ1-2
TGTGCCAGCAGCCCCAGGACCGTTGGCCGAGGCGACACCTTC
CASSPRTVGRGDTF
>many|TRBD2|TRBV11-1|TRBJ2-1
TGTGCCAGCAGCTGGACTAGCGGGGGATGCTACAATGAGCAGTTCTTC
CASSWTSGGCYNEQFF
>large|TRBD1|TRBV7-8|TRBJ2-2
TGTGCCAGCAGCTTAGCTCTCGACAGGGGGGTCTACACCGGGGAGCTGTTTTTT
CASSLALDRGVYTGELFF
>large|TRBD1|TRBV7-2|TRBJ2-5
TGTGCCAGCAGACTCCAGGGGGTGGTCGAGACCCAGTACTTC
CASRLQGVVETQYF
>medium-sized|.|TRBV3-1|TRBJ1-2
TGTGCCAGCAGCCAAGATCGTAGGGATGCCAGAGGAGGAGGCGACACCTTC
CASSQDRRDARGGGDTF
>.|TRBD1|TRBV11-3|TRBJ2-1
TGTGCCAGCAGCCCCTCCGGGACAGGGTTAGGTGAGCAGTTCTTC
CASSPSGTGLGEQFF
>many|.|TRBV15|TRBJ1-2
TGTGCCACCAGCAGAGATCAGGGCGGAGGCGATCGAGGCTACACCTTC
CATSRDQGGGDRGYTF
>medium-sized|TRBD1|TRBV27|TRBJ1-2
TGTGCCAGCACCGATCTACCCGGACAGGGAGACTATGGCTACACCTTC
CASTDLPGQGDYGYTF
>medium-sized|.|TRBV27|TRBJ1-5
TGTGCCAGCAGAAGGGCAGGGATTGACAATCAGCCCCAGCATTTT
CASRRAGIDNQPQHF
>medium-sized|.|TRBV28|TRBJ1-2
TGTGCCAGCAGTCCCTCGGTGGGGGACTATGGCTACACCTTC
CASSPSVGDYGYTF
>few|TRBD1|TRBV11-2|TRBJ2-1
TGTGCCAGCAGCTCCAGGGGGCGCGGCGAAAATGAGCAGTTCTTC
CASSSRGRGENEQFF
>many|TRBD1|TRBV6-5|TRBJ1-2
TGTGCCAGCAGTTACACGGACAGGTGGGACTATGGCTACACCTTC
CASSYTDRWDYGYTF
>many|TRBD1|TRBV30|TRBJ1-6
TGTGCCTGGAGAGGCGGGACAGGGTGTTCACCCCTCCACTTT
CAWRGGTGCSPLHF
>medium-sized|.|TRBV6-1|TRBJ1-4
TGTGCCAGCAGACAAGACCCGACCTCCGAAAAACTGTTTTTT
CASRQDPTSEKLFF
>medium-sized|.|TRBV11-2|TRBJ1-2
TGTGCCAGCAGCGCCCTAGATGGCGACACCTTC
CASSALDGDTF
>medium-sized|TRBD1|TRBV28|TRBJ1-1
TGTGCCAGCGGGTGGACAGGGAACACTGAAGCTTTCTTT
CASGWTGNTEAFF
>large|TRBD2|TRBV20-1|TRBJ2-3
TGCAGTGCTGCTTCCGGGACTAGCGCAGATACGCAGTATTTT
CSAASGTSADTQYF
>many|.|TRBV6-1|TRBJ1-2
TGTGCCAGCAGTGAAGTAGGGGCCGGGGGCTACACCTTC
CASSEVGAGGYTF
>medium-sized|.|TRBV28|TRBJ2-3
TGTGCCAGCAGCAACCGGGACAGCGGGACAGATACGCAGTATTTT
CASSNRDSGTDTQYF
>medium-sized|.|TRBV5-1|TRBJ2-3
TGCGCCAGCAGCTTGGATCGGGGAGATACGCAGTATTTT
CASSLDRGDTQYF
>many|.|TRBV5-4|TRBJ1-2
TGTGCCAGCAGCCAAAGGACGGAACCTTATGGCGACACCTTC
CASSQRTEPYGDTF
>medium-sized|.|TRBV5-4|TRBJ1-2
TGTGCCAGCAGCCAAAGGACGGAACCTTATGGCTACACCTTC
CASSQRTEPYGYTF
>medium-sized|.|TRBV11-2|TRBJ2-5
TGTGCCAGCAGCTCGACGTCCGAGACCCAGTACTTC
CASSSTSETQYF
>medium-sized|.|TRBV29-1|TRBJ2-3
TGCAGCGTTGAAGAGAGAAACAGGGGCACAGATACGCAGTATTTT
CSVEERNRGTDTQYF
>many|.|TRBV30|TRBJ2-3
TGTGCCTGGAGTAAGGGGGGTATTACAGATACGCAGTATTTT
CAWSKGGITDTQYF
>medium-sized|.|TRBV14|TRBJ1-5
TGTGCCAGCAGCGGGGGCCCTAATCAGCCCCAGCATTTT
CASSGGPNQPQHF
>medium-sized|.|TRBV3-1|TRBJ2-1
TGTGCCACCCGGGGGCTAGGGGAACAGGGGTCATCCTACAATGAGCAGTTCTTC
CATRGLGEQGSSYNEQFF
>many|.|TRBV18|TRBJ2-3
TGTGCCAGCTCACCACAAGGGGCAAACACAGATACGCAGTATTTT
CASSPQGANTDTQYF
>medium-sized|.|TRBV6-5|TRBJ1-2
TGTGCCAGCAGAAACGAAGGGGGGCGACCTCCTAACTATGGCTACACCTTC
CASRNEGGRPPNYGYTF
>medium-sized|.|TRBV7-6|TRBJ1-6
TGTGCCAGCAGCCTCGAGGGGCCGGCCTCCTATAATTCACCCCTCCACTTT
CASSLEGPASYNSPLHF
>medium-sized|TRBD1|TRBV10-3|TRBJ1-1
TGTGCCATCAGTTACAGGGGGAAGGACACTGAAGCTTTCTTT
CAISYRGKDTEAFF
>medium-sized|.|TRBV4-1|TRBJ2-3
TGCGCCAGCAGCCAAGAGGGATGGGGGGGGCCTAGTAGGGAAGATACGCAGTATTTT
CASSQEGWGGPSREDTQYF
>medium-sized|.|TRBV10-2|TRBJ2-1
TGCGCCAGCAGGGACAATGAGCAGTTCTTC
CASRDNEQFF
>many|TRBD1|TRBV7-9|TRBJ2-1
TGTGCCAGCAGTCCTCCCCCACGACAGGGAGTCTACAATGAGCAGTTCTTC
CASSPPPRQGVYNEQFF
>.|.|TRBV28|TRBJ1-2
TGTGCCAGCAGCTCCATCGGGGGGGGATGTTCAGGAGGCGACACCTTC
CASSSIGGGCSGGDTF
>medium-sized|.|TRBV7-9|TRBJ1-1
TGTGCCAGCAGCTTGAGGGCCGTAGGCACTGAAGCTTTCTTT
CASSLRAVGTEAFF
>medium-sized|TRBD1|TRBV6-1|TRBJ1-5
TGTGCCAGCACCGAAGGGACAGGGGCTCAGCCCCAGCATTTT
CASTEGTGAQPQHF
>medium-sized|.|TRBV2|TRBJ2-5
TGTGCCAGCAGTGAAGGGGCTAGAGAGACCCAGTACTTC
CASSEGARETQYF
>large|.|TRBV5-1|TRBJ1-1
TGCGCCAGCACCGATCTTTTACAGGGGAACACTGAAGCTTTCTTT
CASTDLLQGNTEAFF